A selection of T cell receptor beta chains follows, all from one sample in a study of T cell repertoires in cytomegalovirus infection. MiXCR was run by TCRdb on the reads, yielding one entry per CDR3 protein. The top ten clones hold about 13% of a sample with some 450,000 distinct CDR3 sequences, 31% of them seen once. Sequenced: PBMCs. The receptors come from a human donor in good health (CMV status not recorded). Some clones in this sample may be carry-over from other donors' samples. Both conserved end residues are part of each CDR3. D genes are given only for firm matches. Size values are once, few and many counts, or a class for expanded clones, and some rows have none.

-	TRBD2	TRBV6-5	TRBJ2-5	CARSYGGAGGAGETQYF	TGTGCCCGCAGTTACGGGGGTGCCGGGGGGGCGGGAGAGACCCAGTACTTC
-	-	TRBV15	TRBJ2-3	CATRSPRSSTDTQYF	TGTGCCACCAGATCACCCAGGTCTAGCACAGATACGCAGTATTTT
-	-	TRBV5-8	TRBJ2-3	CASLQGTFETDTQYF	TGTGCCAGCCTACAGGGAACATTTGAGACAGATACGCAGTATTTT
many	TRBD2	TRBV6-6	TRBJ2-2	CASRKLAANTGELFF	TGTGCCAGCAGGAAACTAGCGGCGAACACCGGGGAGCTGTTTTTT
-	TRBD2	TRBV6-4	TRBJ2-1	CASSETSSGGPGNEQFF	TGTGCCAGCAGTGAAACTTCTAGCGGGGGGCCGGGGAATGAGCAGTTCTTC
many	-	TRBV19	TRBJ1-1	CASTRGLVAANTEAFF	TGTGCCAGTACCCGGGGTCTGGTGGCAGCGAACACTGAAGCTTTCTTT
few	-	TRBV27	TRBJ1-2	CASSDDSNYGYTF	TGTGCCAGCAGTGACGACAGTAACTATGGCTACACCTTC
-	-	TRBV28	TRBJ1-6	CASRNTRGGMNSPLHF	TGTGCCAGCAGAAATACCCGGGGGGGTATGAATTCACCCCTCCACTTT
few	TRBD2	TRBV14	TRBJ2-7	CASSHTSGEQYF	TGTGCCAGCAGCCACACTAGCGGCGAGCAGTACTTC
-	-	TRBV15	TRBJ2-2	CATSPHRVTGELFF	TGTGCCACCAGCCCCCACAGGGTAACGGGGGAGCTGTTTTTT
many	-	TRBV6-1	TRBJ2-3	CASRATPDTQYF	TGTGCCAGCAGGGCAACCCCAGATACGCAGTATTTT
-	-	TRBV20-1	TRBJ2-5	CSARDPRSGVHQETKYF	TGCAGTGCTAGAGACCCTCGGTCCGGGGTCCACCAAGAGACCAAGTACTTC
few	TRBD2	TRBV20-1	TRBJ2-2	CSARDRGGGTGELFF	TGCAGTGCTAGAGATCGGGGGGGAGGGACCGGGGAGCTGTTTTTT
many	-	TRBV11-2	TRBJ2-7	CASSSPWGQSGPHEQYF	TGTGCCAGCAGCTCACCCTGGGGGCAGAGTGGCCCCCACGAGCAGTACTTC
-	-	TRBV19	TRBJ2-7	CASIMVLRGTYEQYF	TGTGCCAGTATTATGGTTCTTCGGGGGACCTACGAGCAGTACTTC
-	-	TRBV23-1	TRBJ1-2	CASSPHQGSEGGYTF	TGCGCCAGCAGTCCCCACCAGGGATCGGAGGGCGGCTACACCTTC
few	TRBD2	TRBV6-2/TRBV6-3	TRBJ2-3	CASSLLPSGALDTQYF	TGTGCCAGCAGCCTTCTTCCTAGCGGGGCCTTGGATACGCAGTATTTT
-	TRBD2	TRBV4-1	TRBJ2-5	CASSVVGGDSRTQYF	TGCGCCAGCAGCGTGGTCGGGGGGGACTCTAGAACCCAGTACTTC
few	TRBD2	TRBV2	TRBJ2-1	CASKNQAGGGNEQFF	TGTGCCAGCAAAAACCAAGCGGGGGGGGGTAATGAGCAGTTCTTC
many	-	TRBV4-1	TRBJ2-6	CASSQGGTDSYSGANVLTF	TGCGCCAGCAGCCAGGGGGGAACAGACTCTTACTCTGGGGCCAACGTCCTGACTTTC
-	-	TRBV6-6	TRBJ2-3	CASTPTDTQYF	TGTGCCAGCACCCCAACAGATACGCAGTATTTT
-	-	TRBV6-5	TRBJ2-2	CASSYTPGHGSIGELFF	TGTGCCAGCAGTTACACGCCGGGACACGGGTCTATCGGGGAGCTGTTTTTT